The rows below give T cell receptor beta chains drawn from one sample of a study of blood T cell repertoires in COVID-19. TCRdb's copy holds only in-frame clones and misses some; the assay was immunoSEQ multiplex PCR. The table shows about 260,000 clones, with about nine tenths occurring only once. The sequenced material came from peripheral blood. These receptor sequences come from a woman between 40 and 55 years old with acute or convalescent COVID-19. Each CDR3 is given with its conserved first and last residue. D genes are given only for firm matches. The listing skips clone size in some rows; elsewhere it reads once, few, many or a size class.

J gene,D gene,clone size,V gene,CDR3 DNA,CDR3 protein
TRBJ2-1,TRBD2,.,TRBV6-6,TGTGCCAGCAGTTACGGCAGCGGGGGCGAGGGCGATGAGCAGTTCTTC,CASSYGSGGEGDEQFF
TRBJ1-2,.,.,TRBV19,TGTGCCAGTAGTATATCAGGCGTGAACTATGGCTACACCTTC,CASSISGVNYGYTF
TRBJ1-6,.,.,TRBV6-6,TGTGCCAGCAGTGGGACTGACCTCTCCTATAATTCACCCCTCCACTTT,CASSGTDLSYNSPLHF
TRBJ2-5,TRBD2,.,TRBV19,TGTGCCAGTAGTGGTGGACTAGCGGGGGGGCGGGAGACCCAGTACTTC,CASSGGLAGGRETQYF
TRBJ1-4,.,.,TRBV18,TGTGCCAGCTCAGGGGCTTTGACAGAAAAACTGTTTTTT,CASSGALTEKLFF
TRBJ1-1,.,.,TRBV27,TGTGCCAGCAGTTTTCGAGGTGTTGAAGCTTTCTTT,CASSFRGVEAFF
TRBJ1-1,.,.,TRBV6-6,TGTGCCAGCAGCATCATACAGGGCTTGGACACTGAAGCTTTCTTT,CASSIIQGLDTEAFF
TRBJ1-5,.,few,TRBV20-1,TGCAGTGCTAGTCCTCCGGGTGGTCAGCCCCAGCATTTT,CSASPPGGQPQHF
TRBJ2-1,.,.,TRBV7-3,TGTGCCAGCAGCTTAAGTTTAGGGGAATTTCATGAGCAGTTCTTC,CASSLSLGEFHEQFF
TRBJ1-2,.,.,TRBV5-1,TGCGCCAGCAGCTTGGTTGGCCTTCACTATGGCTACACCTTC,CASSLVGLHYGYTF
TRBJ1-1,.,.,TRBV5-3,TGTGCCAGAAGTCCGGACATGAACACTGAAGCTTTCTTT,CARSPDMNTEAFF
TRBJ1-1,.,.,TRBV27,TGTGCCAGCAGTTTAAGCCCGGACAGCAACACTGAAGCTTTCTTT,CASSLSPDSNTEAFF
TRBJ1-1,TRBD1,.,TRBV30,TGTGCCTGGAGGCTCCAGGGGGACACTGAAGCTTTCTTT,CAWRLQGDTEAFF
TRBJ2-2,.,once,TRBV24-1,TGTGCCACCAGTGACTACACCGGGGAGCTGTTTTTT,CATSDYTGELFF
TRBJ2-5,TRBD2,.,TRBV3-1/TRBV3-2,TGTGCCAGCAGCCAAGTTAGCGGGGGCCCCAGGGAGACCCAGTACTTC,CASSQVSGGPRETQYF
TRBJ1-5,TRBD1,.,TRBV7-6,TGTGCCAGCAGGGCGACAGGGGATAGCAATCAGCCCCAGCATTTT,CASRATGDSNQPQHF
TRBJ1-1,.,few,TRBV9,TGTGCCAGCAGCGACCATCCCAACGGGAACACTGAAGCTTTCTTT,CASSDHPNGNTEAFF
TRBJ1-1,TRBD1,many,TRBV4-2,TGTGCCAGCAGCGGGCCACAGGGGAGGGCTTTCTTT,CASSGPQGRAFF
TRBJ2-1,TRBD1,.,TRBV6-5,TGTGCCAGCAGTTACCTGGGACAGGGAGTTCGCAATGAGCAGTTCTTC,CASSYLGQGVRNEQFF
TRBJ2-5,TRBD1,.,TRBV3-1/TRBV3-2,TGTGCCAGCAGCCATTCTCAAACAGGGGGCTCGGAGACCCAGTACTTC,CASSHSQTGGSETQYF
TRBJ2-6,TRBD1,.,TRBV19,TGTGCCAGTAGTATTGACAGGGGTCGCGCCAACGTCCTGACTTTC,CASSIDRGRANVLTF